This T cell receptor (beta chain) was identified during a study of cytomegalovirus exposure and HLA in healthy donors (dated by TCRdb to about 2017). A note on the overall study: According to an earlier analysis of 550 to 700 of the donors, some 180 million T cells yielded 117 million unique TCR beta sequences and approximately 300 Gb of sequence data. An early release that covered 640 HLA-typed donors contained about 300 gigabases of sequencing data and tens of millions of unique TCR sequences. The genetic ancestry cluster associated with self-reported Caucasian donors included over 80% of the 398 genotyped donors. The study aimed to test whether cataloging public T cell receptors could reveal signatures of past pathogen exposure. The study profiled the T cell repertoires of approximately 700 subjects by immunosequencing and related them to cytomegalovirus serostatus. In addition to the first cohort of about 650 subjects, a separate validation cohort of 120 different subjects was used. To predict cytomegalovirus infection status, the study brought together high-throughput TCR immunosequencing, statistical association of individual TCRs with disease status, and machine learning. To study patterns of TCR occurrence, a later analysis re-analyzed previously published TCR beta repertoires from 550 to 800 donors and added high-resolution HLA genotyping. Rather than using new phenotypic data, the later analysis identified candidate immune exposures from TCR beta sequences and from how often those sequences occurred across donors. An earlier analysis of some 500 of the donors applied high-throughput TCR beta sequencing to assess whether each TCR beta V gene segment acted as functional or pseudogenic. Donor age, sex, ethnicity and CMV serostatus were compiled together with the repertoire data. A later genetic analysis took genome-wide SNP genotypes for about 55% of the 666 donors and used that subset as a discovery cohort. Every repertoire in the discovery cohort had been generated on one and the same sequencing platform. HLA typing covered class I and class II loci at four-digit resolution. The number of typed donors differed by locus: 629-630 for A, B, C, DRB1 and DQB1; 500 to 550 for DQA1; 606 for DPA1; and approximately 450 for DPB1. Four or five DR-DQ haplotypes were handled as single units for association and clustering because linkage in the cohort was strong. Among about 400 genotyped donors of the cohort, an average of approximately 240,000 unique TCR beta nucleotide sequences was sequenced per donor, of which roughly 17% were non-productive. Findings and caveats that apply to the study as a whole: Cytomegalovirus status was reported to be diagnosed by the classifier with high specificity and sensitivity in both the original and validation cohorts. In the study, 150 to 200 TCR beta chains were listed as associated with cytomegalovirus. A later analysis reported that several top co-occurrence clusters appeared linked to parvovirus B19, influenza, CMV and Epstein-Barr virus. The earlier analysis of some 560 of the donors excluded some 15 rarely observed V segments, including chromosome 9 orphons, because counts were too low. CMV serostatus was the only immune exposure information available for the cohort. Some IMGT-functional V segments, including TRBV6-2 and TRBV6-3, could not be told apart with the 87-base-pair reads, so those segments were excluded. The sequencing pipeline was judged likely to have produced a cluster of highly shared sequence variants as a technical artifact. The authors suggested that the approach could potentially be extended to other disease states and immunological phenotypes. In a later analysis, most CMV-associated TCR beta chains were found to appear HLA-restricted, with HLA associations seemingly driven largely by CMV exposure. A further reported finding was that TCR beta sequences accurately predicted the HLA-A and HLA-B alleles for most subjects in the first cohort. A few of the identified cytomegalovirus-associated TCR beta chains were confirmed in vitro to be specific for cytomegalovirus antigens. An earlier analysis of some 560 of the donors showed that most TCR beta V segments appeared in productive rearrangements either about 90% or about 30% of the time, which broadly matched IMGT annotations. Because HLA typing was unavailable for some donors at each locus, only the typed subset was used in association tests. A later genetic analysis associated a missense DCLRE1C variant with V-gene and J-gene trimming of TCR beta chains, and an independent cohort replicated the association. In a later genetic analysis, fewer N-insertions in productive TCRs were reported among donors in an Asian-associated ancestry cluster than the approximately 710-donor mean. A later analysis associated around 16,000 TCR beta sequences with specific HLA alleles at a false discovery rate of 0.05. Linkage disequilibrium might explain the correlated functional status among segregating V segments, but an unknown experimental factor could not be ruled out. Only TCR beta chains were sequenced in this cohort, and the absence of alpha or paired-chain data limited detectable features. The presence/absence analyses assumed that sequencing depth was roughly uniform across donors, and that assumption may not be true. Strong co-occurrence of HLA alleles, especially DR and DQ, made assigning TCR associations to individual alleles difficult. While some public TCRs were present in many individuals, most TCR sequences turned up only very rarely across donors. In a later analysis, HLA-associated TCR beta chains showed more clonal expansion and lower generation probabilities than non-associated chains that were equally common. A later analysis found that TCR association rates varied across HLA loci, with DRB1 alleles showing the most associated TCRs and HLA-C alleles the fewest.

On this clone: Its antigen specificity is not known. No qualities accompany the bases; no much larger clone lies one base away.

The CDR3 starts with the cysteine, ends with the phenylalanine, and has 16 residues. Only the CDR3 portion is preserved as DNA: 48 bases, with reading frame beginning at the first base. Based on the germline V gene (reference sequence), the CDR1 and CDR2 sequences are PRHDT and FYEKMQ. The V and J ends are trimmed by 3 bases and 2 bases, leaving 16 bases between them. The library was obtained by the immunoSEQ multiplex PCR assay. A mixture of 60 forward primers for TCR Vbeta segments and 13 reverse primers for TCR Jbeta segments was used in the multiplex PCR. A multiplex PCR assay on genomic DNA amplified the CDR3 region of rearranged TCR beta genes. The amplified TCR beta libraries were sequenced on the Illumina HiSeq System as 87-base-pair reads. Turning to the authors' computational methods: A later analysis counted 65 million to 90 million unique TCR beta chains across the approximately 700 repertoires, and 9.5 million to 11 million of these chains were shared by at least two donors. To remove PCR and sequencing errors, raw reads were error-corrected and collapsed into unique sequences using a nearest-neighbor algorithm that merged closely related sequences. V, D and J gene segments were assigned by aligning CDR3 sequences to IMGT reference sequences. For a sequence to be retained, a match of at least six nucleotides to both a V gene segment and a J gene segment was required. A rearrangement counted as productive if the CDR3 had no stop codons and remained in frame with V and J, and every other rearrangement counted as non-productive. Following IMGT convention, CDR3 was defined as the stretch from the second conserved V-encoded cysteine up to the conserved J-encoded phenylalanine. Sequences without an unambiguous match to a single V gene segment were excluded from the earlier analysis of about 630 of the donors. In an earlier analysis of approximately 560 of the donors, a V segment was called functional when productive rearrangements were above 56.7%, and segregating when the standard deviation between donors exceeded 5%. To diagnose cytomegalovirus status from the catalog of TCR beta chain sequences, a statistical classification framework was built. V and J gene assignment, in a later analysis, came from comparing TCR nucleotide sequences with IMGT/GENE-DB human TR gene sequences. A later analysis assigned CDR3 sequences and most-parsimonious VDJ recombination scenarios with the TCRdist pipeline. In a later analysis, each TCR beta chain was defined by its CDR3 amino acid sequence together with its V-gene family, and reads without a unique V-gene family were excluded. To address suspected cross-contamination and a sequencing artifact, a later analysis removed a few hundred highly shared, low-generation-probability nucleotide sequences. In a later analysis, a clonal expansion index was calculated for each public chain from normalized within-repertoire ranks of inferred template counts. Generation probabilities in a later analysis came from a VDJ recombination model fitted to out-of-frame rearrangements, and those results were checked against IGoR. A later analysis scored TCR-TCR, TCR-HLA and TCR-CMV co-occurrence with hypergeometric tests, applying a repertoire-size bias correction to TCR pairs. In a later analysis, false discovery rates were estimated by permuting HLA or CMV assignments 20 times. In a later analysis, co-occurring TCRs were grouped with DBSCAN, and TCRdist sequence similarity was added when clustering was performed within HLA-allele-positive subsets. Repertoires with fewer than 30,000 or more than 120,000 public chains were left out of co-occurrence clustering, as were about 5 repertoires with anomalous nucleotide sharing. Entries here come from immuneACCESS through TCRdb and include only in-frame sequences with V and J called. Some clones fail to appear in such tables; in the studies checked, an unresolved V gene covers under half of the shortfall, and the cause of the remainder is unknown. D and trimming were read from the DNA, whereas the V and J calls and clone size are those reported in that table. Counted in this sample were about 140,000 clones; around 73% of them appeared once. Under 2% of the sample goes to the ten largest clones.

The cohort was made up of about 610 healthy bone marrow donors. Cohort members were all nominally healthy when sampled, although unrecorded immune exposures were likely present. The donor was CMV seronegative and was included in the group of several hundred seronegative cohort members. A peripheral blood sample was provided by each donor, and peripheral blood mononuclear cells were used for TCR beta sequencing. The Qiagen DNeasy Blood Extraction Kit was used to extract genomic DNA from the blood cell samples. The clonotype originates from a female donor in good health and CMV-seronegative. The chain links TRBV13 with TRBJ1-1; perhaps TRBD1 is the D gene, with 5 bases matching. Sequenced input: PBMCs. The DNA is TGTGCCAGCAGCTTTAGGGGACGGGGGATAAACACTGAAGCTTTCTTT. Its translation reads: CASSFRGRGINTEAFF. The full variable domain, with segments outside the CDR3 supplied by the reference TRBV13 and TRBJ1-1 proteins, appears as AAGVIQSPRHLIKEKRETATLKCYPIPRHDTVYWYQQGPGQDPQFLISFYEKMQSDKGSIPDRFSAQQFSDYHSELNMSSLELGDSALYFCASSFRGRGINTEAFFGQGTRLTVV.